This entry concerns a single T cell receptor beta chain. Reverse transcription of about 0.5 to 1 ug RNA was performed with random hexamers. Amplification of TCR beta CDR3 used immunoSEQ multiplex PCR across 54 Vbeta and 13 Jbeta. TCRdb itself ran the immunoSEQ multiplex PCR reads through MiXCR, one entry per CDR3 protein. The profile shows 330,000 or so distinct CDR3 sequences, about nine tenths of them singletons. CDR1 is SGHNT, CDR2 YYREEE, per germline (reference sequence). The CDR3 consists of 16 residues. Trimming shortened V by 0 bases and J by 1 base, and 10 bases separated the two germline ends. The data were taken from a study of CD8 T cells in Susac syndrome.

The specimen sequenced was CD8+ T cells from PBMCs. The genes are TRBV5-4 and TRBJ2-2; the D gene could be TRBD1 or TRBD2 (6 bases each). The clonotype comes from a human donor with multiple sclerosis. For the CDR3, the DNA is TGTGCCAGCAGCTTGGTGGGGGGCGAGAACACCGGGGAGCTGTTTTTT. It codes for CASSLVGGENTGELFF.